This TCR beta chain was sequenced during a study of Tregs in tolerant kidney transplant recipients (dated by TCRdb to about 2019). As for the study more broadly: The transplants used related donors along with nonmyeloablative bone marrow transplantation, and in the human trials mixed chimerism was transient. Before combined kidney and bone marrow transplantation, this study identified donor-specific regulatory T cells using TCRbeta sequencing and then followed those same cells after transplant.

Sample time point, as interpreted from the label and publication: blood sample drawn before combined kidney and bone marrow transplant. Unstimulated Tregs (CD4+CD25+CD127-), CD4+ non-Tregs (CD4+CD25-), CD4 and CD8 cells were FACS-sorted from thawed PBMCs. The patients were a handful of recipients of combined kidney and bone marrow transplants from the ITN036ST trial, and samples were available only from these trial subjects. Healthy control blood was processed to PBMCs by Ficoll density gradient and cryopreserved, and patient PBMCs were collected before and after transplant. Comments on this clone: No cognate antigen has been identified for it. Qualities for individual bases were not recorded, and no much larger clone is one base off.

Genomic DNA was extracted from sorted cells with the QIAGEN DNeasy Blood and Tissue Kit for TCRbeta CDR3 sequencing. High-throughput TCRbeta CDR3 sequencing, including PCR amplification with bias correction and internal controls, was performed commercially through immunoSEQ. The authors' pipeline ran thus. Unique productive TCRbeta sequences were defined by CDR3 nucleotide sequence where primers matched, otherwise by CDR3 amino acid sequence with Vbeta and Jbeta genes. As a correction for sorting error, sequences shared between sorted populations at a frequency ratio of 2:1 or less were discarded, and the remaining shared sequences were assigned to the higher population. A sequence was defined as donor-reactive if the sequence was expanded at least 5-fold in CFSE-low cells compared with unstimulated cells and had a frequency of at least 0.01% in CFSE-low cells. Jensen-Shannon divergence calculated on the top 100 TCRbeta sequences ranked by frequency was used to measure repertoire divergence. For samples with multiple sequencing runs, sorting error was corrected in each run separately before the runs were combined. In its TCRdb copy, this immuneACCESS table keeps in-frame sequences only and misses some clones. Where compared with another copy, unresolved V genes explain less than half of these, and the others have no known cause. D and trimming come from the DNA, and the V and J calls and clone size come from that table. The table for this sample lists tens of thousands of clones; roughly 93% of them were counted only once. Of the sample, approximately 0.48% falls within the top ten clones.

Overall study outcomes, separate from this receptor: Expanding Tregs with activated donor B cells appeared to identify the most biologically relevant and donor-specific TCRbeta repertoire. Donor-specific Treg expansion exceeded global Treg expansion in tolerant patients, suggesting antigen-driven rather than nonspecific expansion. The study was constrained by small patient numbers, and validation of the findings is required in larger populations and under other immunosuppression protocols. Although technical replication error seemed to be minimal, the question of biological reproducibility was not addressed directly. For some patients, the PCR primers changed as time went on, which meant samples from those patients could not be compared with one another at the nucleotide level.

V and J lose 5 bases and 5 bases, and a span of 9 bases separates them. CDR1 and CDR2 (SGHNT, YENEEA) derive from the germline V gene. The CDR3 runs 12 amino acids, cysteine and phenylalanine included. The CDR3 DNA has 36 bases and is translated from base 1. In this chain, TRBV11-3 is recombined with TRBJ1-2; there is no confident call for the D gene. The TCR was taken from a human donor who received a combined kidney and bone marrow transplant. The source was CD4+ T cells from blood, collected before the transplant. The CDR3 reads CASSRAEYGYTF. The DNA sequence reads TGTGCCAGCAGCCGTGCAGAATATGGCTACACCTTC.